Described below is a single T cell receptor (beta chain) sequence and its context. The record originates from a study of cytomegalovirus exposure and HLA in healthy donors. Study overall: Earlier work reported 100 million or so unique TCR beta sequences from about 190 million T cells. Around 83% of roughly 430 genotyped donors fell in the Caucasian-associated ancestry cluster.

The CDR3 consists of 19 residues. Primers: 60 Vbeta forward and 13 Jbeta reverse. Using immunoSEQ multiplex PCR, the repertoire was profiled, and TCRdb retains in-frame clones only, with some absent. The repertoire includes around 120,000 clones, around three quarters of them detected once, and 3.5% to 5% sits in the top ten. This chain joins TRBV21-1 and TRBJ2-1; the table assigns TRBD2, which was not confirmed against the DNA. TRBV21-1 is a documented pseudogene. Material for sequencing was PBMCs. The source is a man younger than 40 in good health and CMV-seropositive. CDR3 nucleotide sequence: TGTGCCAGCAGCAAACCCCGGCGGCCCTACGGCAGATCCTACAATGAGCAGTTCTTC. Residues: CASSKPRRPYGRSYNEQFF.